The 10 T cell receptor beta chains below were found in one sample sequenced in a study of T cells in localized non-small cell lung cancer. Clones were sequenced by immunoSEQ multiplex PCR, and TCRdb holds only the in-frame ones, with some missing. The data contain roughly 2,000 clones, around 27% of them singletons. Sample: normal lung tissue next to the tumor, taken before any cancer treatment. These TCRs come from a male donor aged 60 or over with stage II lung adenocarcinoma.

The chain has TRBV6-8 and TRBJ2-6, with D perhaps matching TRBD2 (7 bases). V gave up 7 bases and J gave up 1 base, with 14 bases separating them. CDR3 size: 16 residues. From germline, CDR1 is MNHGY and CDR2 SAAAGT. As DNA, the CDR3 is TGTGCCAGCACCGAAGGGGGGGGGTCTGGGGCCAACGTCCTGACTTTC. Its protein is CASTEGGGSGANVLTF.

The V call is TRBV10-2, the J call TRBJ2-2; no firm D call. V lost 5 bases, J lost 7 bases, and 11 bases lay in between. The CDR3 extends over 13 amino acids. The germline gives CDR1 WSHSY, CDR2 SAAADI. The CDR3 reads CASSRTQNGELFF. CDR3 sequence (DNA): TGCGCCAGCAGTCGGACCCAAAACGGGGAGCTGTTTTTT.

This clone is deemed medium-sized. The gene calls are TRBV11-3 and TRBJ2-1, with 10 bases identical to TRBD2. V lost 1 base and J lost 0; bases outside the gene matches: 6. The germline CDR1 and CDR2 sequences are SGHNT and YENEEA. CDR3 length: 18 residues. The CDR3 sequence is CASSLGWASGSSYNEQFF. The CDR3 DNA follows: TGTGCCAGCAGCTTAGGGTGGGCTAGCGGGAGCTCCTACAATGAGCAGTTCTTC.

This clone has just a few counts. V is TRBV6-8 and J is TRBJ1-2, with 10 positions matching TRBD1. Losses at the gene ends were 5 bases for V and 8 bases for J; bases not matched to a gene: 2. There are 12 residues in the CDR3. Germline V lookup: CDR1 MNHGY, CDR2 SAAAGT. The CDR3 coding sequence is TGTGCCAGCAGTGACAGGGGGCAAGGCTACACCTTC. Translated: CASSDRGQGYTF.

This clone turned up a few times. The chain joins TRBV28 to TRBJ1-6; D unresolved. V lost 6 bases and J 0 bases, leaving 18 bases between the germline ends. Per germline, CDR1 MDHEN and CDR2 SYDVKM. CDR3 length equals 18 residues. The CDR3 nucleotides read TGTGCCAGCAGCCCCACCCCGAACCATAGCTCCTATAATTCACCCCTCCACTTT. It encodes CASSPTPNHSSYNSPLHF.

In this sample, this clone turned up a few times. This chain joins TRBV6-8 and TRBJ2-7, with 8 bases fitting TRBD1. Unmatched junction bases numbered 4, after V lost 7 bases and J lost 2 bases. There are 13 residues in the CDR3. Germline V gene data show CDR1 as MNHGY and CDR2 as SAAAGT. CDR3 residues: CASKQQGAYEQYF. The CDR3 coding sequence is TGTGCCAGCAAACAACAGGGGGCCTACGAGCAGTACTTC.

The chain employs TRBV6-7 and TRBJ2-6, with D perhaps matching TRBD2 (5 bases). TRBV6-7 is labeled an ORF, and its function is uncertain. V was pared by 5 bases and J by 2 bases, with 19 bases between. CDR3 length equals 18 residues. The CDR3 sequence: CASSRSPGSLTGANVLTF. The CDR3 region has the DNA TGTGCCAGCAGTAGGAGTCCGGGGAGCCTAACTGGGGCCAACGTCCTGACTTTC.

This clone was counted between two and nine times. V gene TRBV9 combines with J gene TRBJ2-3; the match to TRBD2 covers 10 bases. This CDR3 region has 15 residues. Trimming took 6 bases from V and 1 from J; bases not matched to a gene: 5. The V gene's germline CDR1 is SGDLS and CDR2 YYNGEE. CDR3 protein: CASNALAGGTDTQYF. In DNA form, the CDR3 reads TGTGCCAGCAACGCCCTAGCGGGGGGCACAGATACGCAGTATTTT.

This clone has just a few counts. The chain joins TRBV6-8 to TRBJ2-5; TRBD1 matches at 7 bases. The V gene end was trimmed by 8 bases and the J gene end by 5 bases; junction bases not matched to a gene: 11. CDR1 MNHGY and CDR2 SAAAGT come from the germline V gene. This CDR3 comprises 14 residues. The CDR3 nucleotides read TGTGCCAGCTTTAACGGACAGGTTTCGGAGACCCAGTACTTC. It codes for CASFNGQVSETQYF.

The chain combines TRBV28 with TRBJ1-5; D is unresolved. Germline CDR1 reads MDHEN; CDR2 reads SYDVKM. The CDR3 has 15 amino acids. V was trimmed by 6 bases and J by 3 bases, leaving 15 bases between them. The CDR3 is CASSRPARANQPQHF. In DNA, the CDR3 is TGTGCCAGCAGCCGCCCGGCTAGGGCCAATCAGCCCCAGCATTTT.